One and the same sample provided the 25 T cell receptor beta chains below, sequenced in a study of post-analysis software for immune sequencing data. Presence of unique molecular identifiers characterized the TCR beta cDNA libraries. TCRdb recomputed calls from the PCR reads with MiXCR, one row per CDR3 protein. The sample has roughly 540,000 distinct CDR3 sequences, around 31% seen once. Whole-study results and caveats: The five TRBV segments detected at higher frequency in patients than in controls included TRBV5-6, TRBV5-1 and TRBV20-1.

These TCRs' antigens remain unknown. Sequenced input: blood. Receptors originate from a girl younger than 18 with multiple sclerosis.

This clonotype was found many times. This chain links TRBV12-3 or TRBV12-4 with TRBJ2-7; D is unclear. Trimming left V 1 base short and J 0 bases short, with 10 bases between. The CDR3 sequence is 15 residues long. The CDR3 sequence: CASSLERGSSYEQYF. CDR3 sequence (DNA): TGTGCCAGCAGTTTAGAGCGCGGTAGCTCCTACGAGCAGTACTTC.

The rearrangement links TRBV13 to TRBJ2-5; D is possibly TRBD1 (7 bases). The V gene's germline CDR1 is PRHDT and CDR2 FYEKMQ (reference sequence). This CDR3 is built from 16 residues. Trimming cost V 1 base and J 2 bases, with 14 bases left between them. This chain's CDR3 is CASSLVAGGLQETQYF. CDR3 coding DNA: TGTGCCAGCAGCTTAGTAGCAGGGGGACTTCAAGAGACCCAGTACTTC.

This clonotype was seen a handful of times. This chain links TRBV15 with TRBJ2-7; D is undetermined. The V end was cut by 1 base, the J end by 4 bases, with 11 bases between. The CDR3 runs to 14 residues. CDR1 is LNHNV and CDR2 is YYDKDF in the germline V gene (reference sequence). The CDR3 region is CATSRGTDVYEQYF. Here the CDR3 DNA reads TGTGCCACCAGCAGAGGGACGGATGTGTACGAGCAGTACTTC.

To note about this clonotype: The junction departs from the called germline gene at one end, perhaps through a read error. The chain recombines TRBV7-2 with TRBJ1-1, with 9 bases fitting TRBD1. Germline V gene lookup returns CDR1 SGHTA and CDR2 FQGNSA. This CDR3 is built from 14 residues. The DNA for the CDR3 is TGTGCCAGCTTGCGGGACAGGGTGAACACTGAAACTTTCTTT. Protein product: CASLRDRVNTETFF.

This clonotype showed up just a few times. This chain uses TRBV5-1 with TRBJ2-5, with D perhaps TRBD2 (6 bases). V gave up 4 bases and J gave up 5 bases, with 18 bases separating them. CDR3 length: 15 residues. Germline lookup yields CDR1 SGHRS and CDR2 YFSETQ. The CDR3 DNA sequence: TGCGCCAGCAGCCCTCTGGGCCTTCGGGGGGAGACCCAGTACTTC. Protein sequence: CASSPLGLRGETQYF.

V usage is TRBV7-9 and J usage is TRBJ2-1, with 8 bases that match TRBD2. V gave up 5 bases and J gave up 4 bases; unmatched junction bases: 10. The CDR3 is 16 residues long. Germline CDR1 is SEHNR and CDR2 is FQNEAQ (reference sequence). The CDR3, as DNA: TGTGCCAGCAGCCTCCAGGCGGGGGGCCGGTACAATGAGCAGTTCTTC. Translation gives CASSLQAGGRYNEQFF.

The chain employs TRBV20-1 and TRBJ1-2, with TRBD1 matching over 9 bases. The CDR3 totals 14 residues. CDR1 and CDR2 from the germline V gene are DFQATT and SNEGSKA (reference sequence). With V trimmed by 3 bases and J by 8 bases, 10 bases remained unmatched. The CDR3 nucleotides read TGCAGTGCTAGCCTACCACAGGGGGCGAGGGGCTACACCTTC. Translation gives CSASLPQGARGYTF.

V and J are TRBV20-1 and TRBJ1-1; maybe TRBD1 (5 bases). The CDR3 totals 13 residues. Deletions cut 6 bases from V and 5 bases from J, with 16 bases between. Germline CDR1 and CDR2: DFQATT and SNEGSKA (reference sequence). CDR3 DNA: TGCAGTGCCAAAGGACATTCCGGAACTGAAGCTTTCTTT. It is translated as CSAKGHSGTEAFF.

The chain is built from TRBV6-2 or TRBV6-3 and TRBJ1-2; D is unclear. Trimming took off 5 bases at V and 2 bases at J, with 12 bases between the two ends. CDR1 is MNHEY, CDR2 SVGEGT, per germline. The CDR3 sequence is 14 residues long. CDR3 nucleotides: TGTGCCAGCAGTCGTATAACCGGGAACTATGGCTACACCTTC. Translated: CASSRITGNYGYTF.

This chain joins TRBV20-1 and TRBJ1-1; no clear D. Germline CDR1 is DFQATT and CDR2 is SNEGSKA (reference sequence). Trimming took off 3 bases at V and 5 bases at J, with 10 bases between the two ends. The CDR3 consists of 12 residues. CDR3 region: CSASGRVTEAFF. The CDR3 nucleotides read TGCAGTGCTAGTGGCCGGGTGACTGAAGCTTTCTTT.

The chain uses TRBV6-6 and TRBJ2-3; D is unresolved. Trimming pared 5 bases from V and 10 bases from J, leaving 19 bases between. Germline V gene data show CDR1 as MNHNY and CDR2 as SVGAGI (reference sequence). The CDR3 contains 14 residues. The CDR3 nucleotides read TGTGCCAGCAGTGCGCTCCTCGCAGTTACCCCGCAGTATTTT. Residues: CASSALLAVTPQYF.

Worth noting for this clonotype: This is likely a read error, given that the CDR3 carries no conserved phenylalanine or tryptophan at its end. The genes are TRBV5-1 and TRBJ2-5; D gene uncertain. V lost 2 bases and J 1 base, leaving 3 bases between the germline ends. This CDR3 spans 12 amino acids. Germline lookup yields CDR1 SGHRS and CDR2 YFSETQ. The CDR3 loop is CASSLTQETQYL. CDR3 coding DNA: TGCGCCAGCAGCTTAACCCAAGAGACCCAGTACCTC.

The J gene is TRBJ2-1, the V gene TRBV3-1; D is ambiguous. The CDR3 covers 14 residues. Trimming removed 0 bases from V and 3 bases from J, with 6 bases in between. Germline V CDR1 and CDR2: LGHDT, YNNKEL (reference sequence). The CDR3 here is CASSQDGYYNEQFF. CDR3 coding DNA: TGTGCCAGCAGCCAAGATGGATACTACAATGAGCAGTTCTTC.

The genes are TRBV20-1 and TRBJ1-1; D is possibly TRBD1 (6 bases). This CDR3 is 15 amino acids long. CDR1 is DFQATT and CDR2 is SNEGSKA in the germline V gene (reference sequence). V was shortened by 3 bases and J by 7 bases, with 21 bases between the two germline ends. The CDR3 reads CSAREAQGFDSEAFF. The CDR3 bases are TGCAGTGCTAGGGAGGCACAGGGCTTTGATAGTGAAGCTTTCTTT.

DNA for the CDR3: TGCGCCAGCAGCTCCGACAGGGACACCGGGGAGCTGTTTTTT. Translation: CASSSDRDTGELFF. The chain carries TRBV4-1 and TRBJ2-2, with 7 nucleotides matching TRBD1. The trim removed 5 bases at V and 3 bases at J, leaving 3 bases unmatched. The CDR3 has 14 amino acids. Per the germline V gene, CDR1 is MGHRA and CDR2 is YSYEKL.

V and J are TRBV20-1 and TRBJ2-4, with TRBD2 matching 10 bases. The J call could be wrong; TRBJ2-5 is a better fit for the DNA end. Germline V lookup: CDR1 DFQATT, CDR2 SNEGSKA (reference sequence). The CDR3 totals 14 residues. CDR3 sequence: CSASLAGAWETQYF. The DNA of the CDR3 is TGCAGTGCTAGCCTAGCGGGGGCTTGGGAGACCCAGTACTTC.

The rearrangement links TRBV2 to TRBJ2-3, with 8 bases that match TRBD2. Germline assignment: CDR1 SNHLY and CDR2 FYNNEI. After removal of 6 bases from V and 2 bases from J, the junction contained 7 bases not matched to a gene. The CDR3 length is 15 residues. The CDR3 DNA reads as TGTGCCAGCAGCGTTACTAGCGGAGACACAGATACGCAGTATTTT. Protein: CASSVTSGDTDTQYF. Based on the CDR3 plus reference TRBV2 and TRBJ2-3, the full variable domain is EPEVTQTPSHQVTQMGQEVILRCVPISNHLYFYWYRQILGQKVEFLVSFYNNEISEKSEIFDDQFSVERPDGSNFTLKIRSTKLEDSAMYFCASSVTSGDTDTQYFGPGTRLTVL.

This clonotype was detected many times. The V and J genes are TRBV2 and TRBJ2-1; D gene unclear. This CDR3 comprises 11 residues. Trimming removed 4 bases at V and 4 bases at J, with 2 bases between. Germline CDR1 SNHLY, CDR2 FYNNEI. Here the CDR3 reads CASSGYNEQFF. For the CDR3, the DNA is TGTGCCAGCAGTGGGTACAATGAGCAGTTCTTC.

V gene TRBV10-3 combines with J gene TRBJ2-7; D not certain. CDR1 and CDR2 from the germline V gene are ENHRY and SYGVKD. V was shortened by 10 bases and J by 4 bases, with 11 bases between the two germline ends. This CDR3 has 11 amino acids. CDR3 in amino acids: CATRTLYEQYF. CDR3 nucleotides: TGTGCCACGAGAACACTTTACGAGCAGTACTTC.

The chain employs TRBV20-1 and TRBJ2-5; D may be TRBD1 or TRBD2 (5 bases each). Trimming left V 7 bases short and J 1 base short, with 19 bases between. Germline loops: CDR1 DFQATT, CDR2 SNEGSKA (reference sequence). The CDR3 consists of 15 residues. The CDR3, as DNA: TGCAGTGTCGTCGGGGCCCCGGGCGGCCAAGAGACCCAGTACTTC. It is translated as CSVVGAPGGQETQYF.

This clonotype was recorded a few times. The chain couples TRBV24-1 to TRBJ1-5, with 7 bases fitting TRBD1. The CDR3 has 13 residues. The germline V gene has CDR1 KGHDR and CDR2 SFDVKD. Trimming took 5 bases from V and 4 from J; bases not matched to a gene: 1. The CDR3 here is CATSAGGNQPQHF. The CDR3 DNA sequence: TGTGCCACCAGTGCAGGGGGGAATCAGCCCCAGCATTTT.

The chain is built from TRBV10-3 and TRBJ1-2; D is perhaps TRBD1 (6 bases). Trimming removed 0 bases at V and 5 bases at J, with 7 bases between. CDR1 and CDR2 (germline): ENHRY, SYGVKD. This CDR3 region has 13 residues. CDR3 DNA sequence: TGTGCCATCAGTGAGTCGAGGGGGTATGGCTACACCTTC. This encodes CAISESRGYGYTF.

The chain carries TRBV2 and TRBJ2-6; maybe TRBD2 (5 bases). This CDR3 contains 20 residues. V lost 8 bases and J lost 2, with 28 bases in between. Germline CDR1 SNHLY, CDR2 FYNNEI. CDR3 amino acids: CASLYLGESGHYPGANVLTF. In nucleotides, the CDR3 is TGTGCCAGCCTCTACCTCGGGGAATCTGGTCACTACCCTGGGGCCAACGTCCTGACTTTC.

The chain joins TRBV20-1 to TRBJ2-2; 12 bases fit TRBD2. The junction had 9 bases not matched to a gene; V was cut back by 0 bases and J by 7 bases. Germline V gene sequence: CDR1 DFQATT, CDR2 SNEGSKA (reference sequence). This CDR3 contains 17 residues. CDR3 in amino acids: CSARDPASGGAGGELFF. As DNA, the CDR3 is TGCAGTGCTAGAGATCCTGCTAGCGGGGGGGCAGGCGGGGAGCTGTTTTTT.

V and J are TRBV28 and TRBJ2-1, with unresolved D. Germline assignment: CDR1 MDHEN and CDR2 SYDVKM. There are 12 residues in the CDR3. The V and J ends lost 7 bases and 7 bases respectively, with 11 bases between them. CDR3 sequence: CASKALLNEQFF. The CDR3 DNA reads TGTGCCAGCAAGGCGTTATTAAATGAGCAGTTCTTC.